These T cell receptor beta chains were read from a single sample in a study of OX40 agonist ivuxolimab in advanced cancers. Only in-frame clones appear in the TCRdb table, and some are missing; sequencing was by immunoSEQ multiplex PCR. Of roughly 20,000 clones in the sample, 70% to 85% were seen once. The source was CD4+ or CD8+ T cells sorted from blood, collected in a trial of the OX40 agonist ivuxolimab. Receptors were obtained from an adult with an advanced solid tumor such as melanoma, head and neck, liver or kidney cancer. Each CDR3 is given with its conserved first and last residue. Each record gives: clone size, D gene, J gene, V gene, CDR3 DNA, CDR3 protein. A D gene is named only where the DNA matches it firmly. Not all rows give a size; the values are once, few, many and, for expanded clones, a class.

clone size: NA; D gene: TRBD2; J gene: TRBJ2-1; V gene: TRBV28; CDR3 DNA: TGTGCCAGCAGCCCGACTCTAGCGGGAGGTCTGAATGAGCAGTTCTTC; CDR3 protein: CASSPTLAGGLNEQFF
clone size: NA; D gene: NA; J gene: TRBJ1-3; V gene: TRBV6-5; CDR3 DNA: TGTGCCAGCAGTTACTCTGTACACTCTGGAAACACCATATATTTT; CDR3 protein: CASSYSVHSGNTIYF
clone size: NA; D gene: TRBD1; J gene: TRBJ2-7; V gene: TRBV7-6; CDR3 DNA: TGTGCCAGCAGTCAGCCTCCGGGACAGGGCTACGAGCAGTACTTC; CDR3 protein: CASSQPPGQGYEQYF
clone size: NA; D gene: NA; J gene: TRBJ2-1; V gene: TRBV6-1; CDR3 DNA: TGTGCCAGTTTTTGGGGGCTCTACAATGAGCAGTTCTTC; CDR3 protein: CASFWGLYNEQFF
clone size: NA; D gene: NA; J gene: TRBJ1-5; V gene: TRBV28; CDR3 DNA: TGTGCCAGCAGTTTTTTCAGGGGCAATCAGCCCCAGCATTTT; CDR3 protein: CASSFFRGNQPQHF
clone size: NA; D gene: TRBD1; J gene: TRBJ2-1; V gene: TRBV27; CDR3 DNA: TGTGCCAGCAGTTTTCGAACAGGGGAAGGCTACAATGAGCAGTTCTTC; CDR3 protein: CASSFRTGEGYNEQFF
clone size: NA; D gene: NA; J gene: TRBJ2-4; V gene: TRBV7-4; CDR3 DNA: TGTGCCAGGCGACAGGCCCAAGCCAAAAACATTCAGTACTTC; CDR3 protein: CARRQAQAKNIQYF
clone size: NA; D gene: NA; J gene: TRBJ2-5; V gene: TRBV28; CDR3 DNA: TGTGCCAGCAGTTTAGAGGCGGGGACCCAGTACTTC; CDR3 protein: CASSLEAGTQYF
clone size: NA; D gene: NA; J gene: TRBJ2-7; V gene: TRBV27; CDR3 DNA: TGTGCCAGCAGGCGGGGCTACGAGCAGTACTTC; CDR3 protein: CASRRGYEQYF
clone size: NA; D gene: NA; J gene: TRBJ2-7; V gene: TRBV21-1; CDR3 DNA: TGTGCCAGCAGCAAAGGACATTGGGCTGCCCCCTACGAGCAGTACTTC; CDR3 protein: CASSKGHWAAPYEQYF
clone size: few; D gene: NA; J gene: TRBJ2-1; V gene: TRBV9; CDR3 DNA: TGTGCCAGCAACAAACCGGAGGACTACAATGAGCAGTTCTTC; CDR3 protein: CASNKPEDYNEQFF
clone size: once; D gene: NA; J gene: TRBJ1-5; V gene: TRBV19; CDR3 DNA: TGTGCCAGTAGTATAGTGGCTGAAAGCAATCAGCCCCAGCATTTT; CDR3 protein: CASSIVAESNQPQHF
clone size: NA; D gene: NA; J gene: TRBJ2-3; V gene: TRBV27; CDR3 DNA: TGTGCCAGCAGTTTTGCAGATACGCAGTATTTT; CDR3 protein: CASSFADTQYF
clone size: NA; D gene: TRBD2; J gene: TRBJ2-7; V gene: TRBV4-1; CDR3 DNA: TGCGCCAGCAGCCAAGGGGAGGGTGCCTACGAGCAGTACTTC; CDR3 protein: CASSQGEGAYEQYF
clone size: NA; D gene: TRBD2; J gene: TRBJ2-2; V gene: TRBV9; CDR3 DNA: TGTGCCAGCAGCGCAACTAGCGGGTACACCGGGGAGCTGTTTTTT; CDR3 protein: CASSATSGYTGELFF
clone size: NA; D gene: NA; J gene: TRBJ1-3; V gene: TRBV28; CDR3 DNA: TGTGCCAGCAGTTTATCGCAGTTCCTCTCTGGAAACACCATATATTTT; CDR3 protein: CASSLSQFLSGNTIYF
clone size: medium-sized; D gene: NA; J gene: TRBJ1-5; V gene: TRBV21-1; CDR3 DNA: TGTGCCAGCAGCAAAGTCTACAGGGAAGAGGGCTACAATCAGCCCCAGCATTTT; CDR3 protein: CASSKVYREEGYNQPQHF
clone size: NA; D gene: TRBD2; J gene: TRBJ2-3; V gene: TRBV6-4; CDR3 DNA: TGTGCCAGCAGCCCGACTAGCGGGAGTGGTGATACGCAGTATTTT; CDR3 protein: CASSPTSGSGDTQYF
clone size: NA; D gene: TRBD2; J gene: TRBJ2-2; V gene: TRBV2; CDR3 DNA: TGTGCCAGCAGTGGGGAACGACTAGCGGGAGCGTCGAACACCGGGGAGCTGTTTTTT; CDR3 protein: CASSGERLAGASNTGELFF
clone size: NA; D gene: TRBD1; J gene: TRBJ1-2; V gene: TRBV6-6; CDR3 DNA: TGTGCCAGCAGTAACCTAGGACAGGGGGCTATCTATGGCTACACCTTC; CDR3 protein: CASSNLGQGAIYGYTF
clone size: NA; D gene: TRBD2; J gene: TRBJ2-1; V gene: TRBV4-1; CDR3 DNA: TGCGCCAGCAGCCAAGAAGTGGTGCGGGAGGTGGGGGAGCAGTTCTTC; CDR3 protein: CASSQEVVREVGEQFF
clone size: once; D gene: NA; J gene: TRBJ2-7; V gene: TRBV10-3; CDR3 DNA: TGTGCCATCAGTGACCTAGGAGGCGAAACCTACGAGCAGTACTTC; CDR3 protein: CAISDLGGETYEQYF
clone size: NA; D gene: TRBD2; J gene: TRBJ2-7; V gene: TRBV6-8; CDR3 DNA: TGTGCCAGCAGTCCCCCCGGGGGGTACGAGCAGTACTTC; CDR3 protein: CASSPPGGYEQYF
clone size: NA; D gene: NA; J gene: TRBJ2-3; V gene: TRBV6-1; CDR3 DNA: TGTGCCAGCAGTGAAAAAGGGGGCGCGGCGGGAACGCAGTATTTT; CDR3 protein: CASSEKGGAAGTQYF
clone size: once; D gene: NA; J gene: TRBJ2-3; V gene: TRBV7-2; CDR3 DNA: TGTGCCAGCAGCTTAGTACGACAGGGAGGAGCAGATACGCAGTATTTT; CDR3 protein: CASSLVRQGGADTQYF
clone size: NA; D gene: TRBD1; J gene: TRBJ1-4; V gene: TRBV7-9; CDR3 DNA: TGTGCCAGCAGCCGCCCGGGACAGGTGGGGGAAAAACTGTTTTTT; CDR3 protein: CASSRPGQVGEKLFF
clone size: once; D gene: TRBD1; J gene: TRBJ2-7; V gene: TRBV23-1; CDR3 DNA: TGCGCCAGCAGCCCCGGGACAGGATGCTACGAGCAGTACTTC; CDR3 protein: CASSPGTGCYEQYF
clone size: NA; D gene: TRBD1; J gene: TRBJ2-5; V gene: TRBV7-9; CDR3 DNA: TGTGCCAGCAGCTCGCCGGCACGGACAGGGAAGGAGACCCAGTACTTC; CDR3 protein: CASSSPARTGKETQYF
clone size: NA; D gene: NA; J gene: TRBJ2-1; V gene: TRBV27; CDR3 DNA: TGTGCCAGCGCATCAGGGTTGGGCAATGAGCAGTTCTTC; CDR3 protein: CASASGLGNEQFF
clone size: NA; D gene: NA; J gene: TRBJ2-7; V gene: TRBV21-1; CDR3 DNA: TGTGCCAGCAGCAATCAGCGGGAGTACTGGGAGGAGCAGTACTTC; CDR3 protein: CASSNQREYWEEQYF
clone size: NA; D gene: NA; J gene: TRBJ2-3; V gene: TRBV30; CDR3 DNA: TGTGCCTGGAGTGTACGCTTAGATACGCAGTATTTT; CDR3 protein: CAWSVRLDTQYF
clone size: NA; D gene: NA; J gene: TRBJ1-2; V gene: TRBV6-6; CDR3 DNA: TGTGCCAGCAGTCCTCGGGGAGAGCGCTATGGCTACACCTTC; CDR3 protein: CASSPRGERYGYTF
clone size: NA; D gene: NA; J gene: TRBJ1-2; V gene: TRBV4-1; CDR3 DNA: TGCGCCAGCAGCCAAGGGGACGGTTTTATGGGCTACACCTTC; CDR3 protein: CASSQGDGFMGYTF
clone size: once; D gene: TRBD2; J gene: TRBJ2-7; V gene: TRBV5-4; CDR3 DNA: TGTGCCAGCAGCTCCCAGGGGACTAGCGGGAGGGCTTCCTACGAGCAGTACTTC; CDR3 protein: CASSSQGTSGRASYEQYF
clone size: NA; D gene: TRBD1; J gene: TRBJ2-1; V gene: TRBV28; CDR3 DNA: TGTGCCAGCAGTTCCACAGGGGGCAATGAGCAGTTCTTC; CDR3 protein: CASSSTGGNEQFF
clone size: few; D gene: NA; J gene: TRBJ2-1; V gene: TRBV6-5; CDR3 DNA: TGTGCCAGCAGTTACGGGGTCGAGCAGTTCTTC; CDR3 protein: CASSYGVEQFF
clone size: NA; D gene: TRBD1; J gene: TRBJ1-2; V gene: TRBV7-9; CDR3 DNA: TGTGCCAGCAGCTTTATTACAGGGGATAAGTTCAACTATGGCTACACCTTC; CDR3 protein: CASSFITGDKFNYGYTF
clone size: medium-sized; D gene: NA; J gene: TRBJ1-2; V gene: TRBV6-1; CDR3 DNA: TGTGCCAGCAGTGAATACTGGGACCGAAACTATGGCTACACCTTC; CDR3 protein: CASSEYWDRNYGYTF
clone size: NA; D gene: NA; J gene: TRBJ2-1; V gene: TRBV13; CDR3 DNA: TGTGCCAGCAGCTTATTAGGGACCCAACACAATGAGCAGTTCTTC; CDR3 protein: CASSLLGTQHNEQFF
clone size: NA; D gene: NA; J gene: TRBJ2-5; V gene: TRBV7-9; CDR3 DNA: TGTGCCAGCAGCCCGTTCGGTTCGCAGGGCCAAGAGACCCAGTACTTC; CDR3 protein: CASSPFGSQGQETQYF
clone size: NA; D gene: NA; J gene: TRBJ2-7; V gene: TRBV7-8; CDR3 DNA: TGTGCCAGCAGCTTTTACAGAAGCTACGAGCAGTACTTC; CDR3 protein: CASSFYRSYEQYF
clone size: NA; D gene: NA; J gene: TRBJ1-2; V gene: TRBV7-9; CDR3 DNA: TGTGCCAGCAGCTTAGCTCAGTCCTATGGCTACACCTTC; CDR3 protein: CASSLAQSYGYTF
clone size: few; D gene: NA; J gene: TRBJ2-3; V gene: TRBV30; CDR3 DNA: TGTGCCTGGAGGGTGGTCAATAGCACAGATACGCAGTATTTT; CDR3 protein: CAWRVVNSTDTQYF
clone size: NA; D gene: NA; J gene: TRBJ2-1; V gene: TRBV6-5; CDR3 DNA: TGTGCCAGCAGTCCCGATGGGGGTTACTACAATGAGCAGTTCTTC; CDR3 protein: CASSPDGGYYNEQFF
clone size: once; D gene: NA; J gene: TRBJ2-1; V gene: TRBV6-4; CDR3 DNA: TGTGCCAGCAAGGTGGATGAGCAGTTCTTC; CDR3 protein: CASKVDEQFF
clone size: NA; D gene: NA; J gene: TRBJ2-6; V gene: TRBV10-3; CDR3 DNA: TGTGCCATCAGTGAGTCGGCAGCCTGGGATGGGGCCAACGTCCTGACTTTC; CDR3 protein: CAISESAAWDGANVLTF
clone size: few; D gene: NA; J gene: TRBJ1-4; V gene: TRBV2; CDR3 DNA: TGTGCCAGCAGGGGGGGAGGAAAACTGTTTTTT; CDR3 protein: CASRGGGKLFF
clone size: few; D gene: NA; J gene: TRBJ1-3; V gene: TRBV30; CDR3 DNA: TGTGCCTGGAATCCCTCTGGAAACACCATATATTTT; CDR3 protein: CAWNPSGNTIYF
clone size: NA; D gene: TRBD2; J gene: TRBJ2-3; V gene: TRBV7-8; CDR3 DNA: TGTGCCAGCAGCCTCGGGATAGCGGGACCCACAGATACGCAGTATTTT; CDR3 protein: CASSLGIAGPTDTQYF
clone size: NA; D gene: NA; J gene: TRBJ2-7; V gene: TRBV11-2; CDR3 DNA: TGTGCCAGCAGCTTAGTTAGCTCCTACGAGCAGTACTTC; CDR3 protein: CASSLVSSYEQYF
clone size: NA; D gene: NA; J gene: TRBJ1-4; V gene: TRBV28; CDR3 DNA: TGTGCCAGCAGTCCAACTTTGGGGGGACTAGGAGAAAAACTGTTTTTT; CDR3 protein: CASSPTLGGLGEKLFF
clone size: NA; D gene: TRBD2; J gene: TRBJ2-7; V gene: TRBV6-5; CDR3 DNA: TGTGCCAGCAGTGTCGCCGGGACTAGCGGCTCCGAGCAGTACTTC; CDR3 protein: CASSVAGTSGSEQYF
clone size: few; D gene: TRBD1; J gene: TRBJ1-2; V gene: TRBV4-1; CDR3 DNA: TGCGCCAGCAGCCAAGCCAACAGGGGGCTCAACTTCGCCTATGGCTACACCTTC; CDR3 protein: CASSQANRGLNFAYGYTF
clone size: NA; D gene: TRBD1; J gene: TRBJ1-5; V gene: TRBV6-1; CDR3 DNA: TGTGCCAGCAGTGAGAGGACCGGGACAGGAGATCAGCCCCAGCATTTT; CDR3 protein: CASSERTGTGDQPQHF